The 17 T cell receptor beta chains below come from one sample, sequenced in a study of cytomegalovirus exposure and HLA in healthy donors (dated 2017 in TCRdb). The library was built by means of the immunoSEQ multiplex PCR assay. For the multiplex PCR, a mixture combining 60 forward primers for TCR Vbeta segments and 13 reverse primers for TCR Jbeta segments was used. Not all clones reach the TCRdb copy of this immuneACCESS table, which keeps in-frame sequences only. Checked studies attribute under half of the gap to unresolved V genes and leave the rest unexplained. In all, the sample holds 95,000 to 100,000 clones, and roughly four fifths of those were seen once. The biggest ten clones account for approximately 8.4% of the sample. The sample was PBMCs. The receptors originated from a human donor in good health.

This clone has a handful of counts. This sequence joins TRBV5-6 and TRBJ2-1; 7 bases line up with TRBD1. Losses at the gene ends were 4 bases for V and 1 base for J; bases not matched to a gene: 8. Per the germline V gene, CDR1 is SGHDT and CDR2 is YYEEEE. The CDR3 extends over 16 amino acids. CDR3 sequence reads: CASSTTTGQSYNEQFF. In nucleotides, the CDR3 is TGTGCCAGCAGCACGACGACAGGGCAATCCTACAATGAGCAGTTCTTC. The full variable domain, rest sourced from reference TRBV5-6 and TRBJ2-1, is DAGVTQSPTHLIKTRGQQVTLRCSPKSGHDTVSWYQQALGQGPQFIFQYYEEEERQRGNFPDRFSGHQFPNYSSELNVNALLLGDSALYLCASSTTTGQSYNEQFFGPGTRLTVL.

The chain combines TRBV6-1 with TRBJ2-5; TRBD1 agrees at 11 bases. CDR1 and CDR2 (germline): MNHNS, SASEGT. The CDR3 sequence is 15 residues long. The V segment lost 5 bases and the J segment 2 bases; nucleotides outside the gene matches: 4. CDR3 sequence (DNA): TGTGCCAGCAGTCCGGACAGGGGGCATCAAGAGACCCAGTACTTC. It translates to CASSPDRGHQETQYF.

The genes are TRBV19 and TRBJ2-1, with TRBD2 identical over 7 bases. Trimming at V came to 3 bases and at J to 9 bases, leaving 8 bases not matched to a gene. CDR3 length equals 14 residues. Germline CDR1 reads LNHDA; CDR2 reads SQIVND (reference sequence). CDR3 residues: CASSIQRGGSEQFF. The CDR3 DNA sequence: TGTGCCAGTAGTATCCAGCGGGGTGGGAGTGAGCAGTTCTTC.

The chain couples TRBV6-4 to TRBJ2-5, with D perhaps matching TRBD2 (5 bases). CDR3 length: 12 amino acids. CDR1 and CDR2 (germline): MRHNA, SNTAGT. V lost 6 bases and J 5 bases, leaving 10 bases between the germline ends. CDR3 sequence: CASRTNGETQYF. DNA for the CDR3: TGTGCCAGCAGGACTAATGGGGAGACCCAGTACTTC.

The chain carries TRBV29-1 and TRBJ1-1; a possible D gene is TRBD1 (6 bases). This CDR3 has 12 amino acids. Trimming left V 7 bases short and J 1 base short, with 10 bases between. From germline, CDR1 is SQVTM and CDR2 ANQGSEA. The CDR3 is CSGRGANTEAFF. CDR3 bases: TGCAGCGGACGGGGGGCGAACACTGAAGCTTTCTTT.

The chain links TRBV14 to TRBJ2-3; D ambiguous. Trimming removed 1 base from V and 2 bases from J, with 4 bases in between. Germline assignment: CDR1 SGHDN and CDR2 FVKESK. The CDR3 loop spans 13 amino acids. This CDR3 reads CASSQVITDTQYF. In DNA, the CDR3 is TGTGCCAGCAGCCAAGTTATCACAGATACGCAGTATTTT.

This sequence joins TRBV30 and TRBJ1-2, with 12 bases identical to TRBD1. The V segment lost 4 bases and the J segment 7 bases; nucleotides outside the gene matches: 4. The V gene's germline CDR1 is GTSNPN and CDR2 SVGIG (reference sequence). The CDR3 runs 13 residues. In DNA form, the CDR3 reads TGTGCCTGGAACCGGGACAGGGGGCGTGGCTACACCTTC. Translating it yields CAWNRDRGRGYTF. The variable domain in full, with the rest retrieved from reference TRBV30 and TRBJ1-2, is SQTIHQWPATLVQPVGSPLSLECTVEGTSNPNLYWYRQAAGRGLQLLFYSVGIGQISSEVPQNLSASRPQDRQFILSSKKLLLSDSGFYLCAWNRDRGRGYTFGSGTRLTVV.

The chain couples TRBV18 to TRBJ1-3; maybe TRBD1 (6 bases). This CDR3 region has 14 residues. Trimming cost V 6 bases and J 4 bases, with 13 bases left between them. Per the germline V gene, CDR1 is KGHSH and CDR2 is LQKENI. CDR3 sequence reads: CASSPGTSGNTIYF. In DNA, the CDR3 is TGTGCCAGCTCGCCCGGGACAAGCGGAAACACCATATATTTT.

This clone showed up just a few times. The chain employs TRBV7-8 and TRBJ2-7, with D perhaps TRBD2 (7 bases). The germline V gene has CDR1 SGHVS and CDR2 FQNEAQ. The CDR3 consists of 17 residues. V was shortened by 1 base and J by 3 bases, with 19 bases between the two germline ends. The CDR3 spells CASSLVVGRGIVYEQYF. Here the CDR3 DNA reads TGTGCCAGCAGCTTAGTAGTGGGGAGGGGGATTGTCTACGAGCAGTACTTC.

This clone was observed once. The chain is built from TRBV19 and TRBJ1-2, with D uncertain. Germline assignment: CDR1 LNHDA and CDR2 SQIVND (reference sequence). The V end was cut by 7 bases, the J end by 4 bases, with 13 bases between. This CDR3 spans 13 amino acids. The CDR3 loop is CASMTAGPYGYTF. DNA for the CDR3: TGTGCCAGTATGACGGCAGGCCCCTATGGCTACACCTTC.

This sequence joins TRBV25-1 and TRBJ1-1, with TRBD1 as a possible D gene (6 bases). In germline, CDR1 is MGHDK, CDR2 SYGVNS. The V gene lost 4 bases and the J gene lost 2 bases, with 14 bases spanning the gap. The CDR3 runs 15 residues. This chain's CDR3 is CASSGGQLFNTEAFF. CDR3 sequence (DNA): TGTGCCAGCAGTGGCGGACAGTTATTCAACACTGAAGCTTTCTTT.

The chain employs TRBV6-1 and TRBJ1-1; maybe TRBD1 (6 bases). V was clipped by 8 bases and J by 0 bases, with 13 bases between them. Per the germline V gene, CDR1 is MNHNS and CDR2 is SASEGT. The CDR3 has 14 amino acids. CDR3 in DNA: TGTGCCAGCCTAATACAGGGTTTGAACACTGAAGCTTTCTTT. It yields the protein CASLIQGLNTEAFF.

The J gene is TRBJ1-5, the V gene TRBV19, with 9 bases identical to TRBD1. CDR1 is LNHDA, CDR2 SQIVND, per germline (reference sequence). Trimming at V came to 7 bases and at J to 1 base, leaving 5 bases not matched to a gene. The CDR3 is made up of 15 amino acids. The CDR3 sequence is CASNQQGASNQPQHF. DNA for the CDR3: TGTGCCAGTAATCAACAGGGGGCGAGCAATCAGCCCCAGCATTTT.

The CDR3 DNA reads TGCGCCAGCAGCTTGGCCGCGGGTAGGGACTATGGCTACACCTTC. Translating it yields CASSLAAGRDYGYTF. The chain is built from TRBV5-1 and TRBJ1-2, with D uncertain. The CDR3 extends over 15 amino acids. Germline loops: CDR1 SGHRS, CDR2 YFSETQ. V was trimmed by 0 bases and J by 3 bases, leaving 12 bases between them.

The genes are TRBV7-9 and TRBJ1-5; D perhaps matches TRBD1 (5 bases). CDR1 and CDR2 (germline): SEHNR, FQNEAQ (reference sequence). V was shortened by 4 bases and J by 1 base, with 17 bases between the two germline ends. The CDR3 spans 17 residues. For the CDR3, the DNA is TGTGCCAGCAGCTCAGGCGGGGGAAGAGGCAGCAATCAGCCCCAGCATTTT. Protein: CASSSGGGRGSNQPQHF.

The chain has TRBV6-1 and TRBJ1-2, with a tentative D call TRBD1 (6 bases). The CDR3 sequence is 12 residues long. V was shortened by 6 bases and J by 8 bases, with 13 bases between the two germline ends. In germline, CDR1 is MNHNS, CDR2 SASEGT. In DNA, the CDR3 is TGTGCCAGCAGAGGGGGTATTGGGGGCTACACCTTC. It translates to CASRGGIGGYTF.

This clone was counted only a few times. The chain employs TRBV29-1 and TRBJ1-1, with unresolved D. The germline V and J ends were trimmed by 4 bases and 1 base, with 4 bases remaining between them. This CDR3 has 11 residues. Germline-derived CDR1 and CDR2 are SQVTM and ANQGSEA. The CDR3 DNA reads as TGCAGCGTTGCGAGGAACACTGAAGCTTTCTTT. It specifies CSVARNTEAFF.